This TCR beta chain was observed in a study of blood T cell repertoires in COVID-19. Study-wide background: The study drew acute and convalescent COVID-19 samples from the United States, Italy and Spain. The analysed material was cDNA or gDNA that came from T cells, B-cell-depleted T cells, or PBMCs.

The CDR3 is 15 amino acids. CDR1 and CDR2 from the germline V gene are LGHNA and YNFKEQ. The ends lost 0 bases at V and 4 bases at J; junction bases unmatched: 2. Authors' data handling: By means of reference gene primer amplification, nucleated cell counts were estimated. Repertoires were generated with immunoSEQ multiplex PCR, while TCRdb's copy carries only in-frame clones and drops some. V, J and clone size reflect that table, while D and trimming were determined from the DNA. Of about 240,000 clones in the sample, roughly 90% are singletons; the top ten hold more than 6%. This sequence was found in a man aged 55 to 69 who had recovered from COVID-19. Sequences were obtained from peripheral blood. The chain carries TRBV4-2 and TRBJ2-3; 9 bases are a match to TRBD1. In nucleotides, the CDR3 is TGTGCCAGCAGCCAAGATGGGACAGGGCCAGATACGCAGTATTTT. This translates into CASSQDGTGPDTQYF.